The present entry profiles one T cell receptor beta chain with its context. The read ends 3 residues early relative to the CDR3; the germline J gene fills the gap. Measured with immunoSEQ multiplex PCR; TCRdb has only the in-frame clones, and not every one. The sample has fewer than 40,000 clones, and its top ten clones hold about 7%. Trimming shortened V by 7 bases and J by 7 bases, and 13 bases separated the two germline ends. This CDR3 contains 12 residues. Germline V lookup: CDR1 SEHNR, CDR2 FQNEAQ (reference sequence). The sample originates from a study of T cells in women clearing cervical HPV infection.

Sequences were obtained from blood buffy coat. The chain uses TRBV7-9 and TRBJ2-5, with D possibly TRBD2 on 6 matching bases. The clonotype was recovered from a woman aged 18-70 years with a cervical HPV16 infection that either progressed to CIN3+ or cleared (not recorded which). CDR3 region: CASIRGSGTQYF. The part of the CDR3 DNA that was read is TGTGCCAGCATCCGGGGGTCGGGGACC.